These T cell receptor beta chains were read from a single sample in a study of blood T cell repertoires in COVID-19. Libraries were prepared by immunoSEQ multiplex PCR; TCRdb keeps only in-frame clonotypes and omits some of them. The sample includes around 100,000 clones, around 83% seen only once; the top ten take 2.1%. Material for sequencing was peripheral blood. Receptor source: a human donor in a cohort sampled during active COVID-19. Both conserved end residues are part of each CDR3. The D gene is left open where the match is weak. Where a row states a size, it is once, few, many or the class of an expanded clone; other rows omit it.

CDR3 DNA: TGCAGTGCAGGGGAGGGCCTTGAGCAGTTCTTC
CDR3 protein: CSAGEGLEQFF
V gene: TRBV20-1
clone size: NA
D gene: TRBD2
J gene: TRBJ2-1

CDR3 DNA: TGTGCCAGCAGCCCGACTAGCGGGGCTGTACAAGAGACCCAGTACTTC
CDR3 protein: CASSPTSGAVQETQYF
V gene: TRBV7-9
clone size: NA
D gene: TRBD2
J gene: TRBJ2-5

CDR3 DNA: TGTGCCAGCATTAGGGAGATCATAGCCTCCGGGGAGCTGTTTTTT
CDR3 protein: CASIREIIASGELFF
V gene: TRBV7-8
clone size: once
D gene: NA
J gene: TRBJ2-2

CDR3 DNA: TGCAGCGTTGACGGCCAGGGGGCAGCTTTCTTT
CDR3 protein: CSVDGQGAAFF
V gene: TRBV29-1
clone size: NA
D gene: TRBD1
J gene: TRBJ1-1

CDR3 DNA: TGTGCCAGCAGGAGGAGTCGCGGGGGTCACGAGCAGTACTTC
CDR3 protein: CASRRSRGGHEQYF
V gene: TRBV3-1/TRBV3-2
clone size: NA
D gene: TRBD2
J gene: TRBJ2-7

CDR3 DNA: TGTGCCAGCAGCCCCCCCAGGGCGGATGGCTACACCTTC
CDR3 protein: CASSPPRADGYTF
V gene: TRBV28
clone size: NA
D gene: NA
J gene: TRBJ1-2

CDR3 DNA: TGCGCCAGCAGCTTGGGCCGCGTCGGGGGGACCAGCACAGATACGCAGTATTTT
CDR3 protein: CASSLGRVGGTSTDTQYF
V gene: TRBV5-1
clone size: NA
D gene: TRBD2
J gene: TRBJ2-3

CDR3 DNA: TGCGCCAGCAGACTCGACCCCAGGGGGCTCGAAAATTCACCCCTCCACTTT
CDR3 protein: CASRLDPRGLENSPLHF
V gene: TRBV5-1
clone size: NA
D gene: TRBD1
J gene: TRBJ1-6

CDR3 DNA: TGTGCCAGCTCTCCTGACAGGGGGCGGACTGAAGCTTTCTTT
CDR3 protein: CASSPDRGRTEAFF
V gene: TRBV18
clone size: NA
D gene: TRBD1
J gene: TRBJ1-1

CDR3 DNA: TGTGCCAGCAGCTGGAAAGGGACAGGAGGGGAGACCCAGTACTTC
CDR3 protein: CASSWKGTGGETQYF
V gene: TRBV5-6
clone size: NA
D gene: TRBD1
J gene: TRBJ2-5

CDR3 DNA: TGTGCCAGCAGCCAATTCGGCGGGAGCTCCTATAATTCACCCCTCCACTTT
CDR3 protein: CASSQFGGSSYNSPLHF
V gene: TRBV6-4
clone size: NA
D gene: NA
J gene: TRBJ1-6

CDR3 DNA: TGTGCCAGCCAGAGGACAGGGTCCTACGAGCAGTACTTC
CDR3 protein: CASQRTGSYEQYF
V gene: TRBV5-6
clone size: NA
D gene: TRBD1
J gene: TRBJ2-7

CDR3 DNA: TGTGCCAGCAGCTTGACCCGACAGGGTGCAGGCTACACCTTC
CDR3 protein: CASSLTRQGAGYTF
V gene: TRBV5-8
clone size: NA
D gene: TRBD1
J gene: TRBJ1-2

CDR3 DNA: TGCAGTGCTAGTAGGGGGACAACGAACACTGAAGCTTTCTTT
CDR3 protein: CSASRGTTNTEAFF
V gene: TRBV20-1
clone size: once
D gene: NA
J gene: TRBJ1-1

CDR3 DNA: TGTGCCAGCAGTTCCGGACAGGGGGGTGCCACTGAAGCTTTCTTT
CDR3 protein: CASSSGQGGATEAFF
V gene: TRBV28
clone size: NA
D gene: TRBD1
J gene: TRBJ1-1

CDR3 DNA: TGTGCCAGCAGCGGACAGGGGAACTACACCTTC
CDR3 protein: CASSGQGNYTF
V gene: TRBV2
clone size: NA
D gene: TRBD1
J gene: TRBJ1-2

CDR3 DNA: TGTGCCAGCAGCTTAGTCCCCTCGGGGGGTAACGAGCAGTACTTC
CDR3 protein: CASSLVPSGGNEQYF
V gene: TRBV7-6
clone size: NA
D gene: TRBD2
J gene: TRBJ2-7

CDR3 DNA: TGTGCCAGCAGCCCGGAGAGAAACATTCAGTACTTC
CDR3 protein: CASSPERNIQYF
V gene: TRBV3-1/TRBV3-2
clone size: NA
D gene: NA
J gene: TRBJ2-4

CDR3 DNA: TGTGCCTGGACCACAGGCCCTGGAAACACCATATATTTT
CDR3 protein: CAWTTGPGNTIYF
V gene: TRBV30
clone size: NA
D gene: NA
J gene: TRBJ1-3

CDR3 DNA: TGTGCCAGCAGTTCGCGGACAGGAGGGAGCACCGGGGAGCTGTTTTTT
CDR3 protein: CASSSRTGGSTGELFF
V gene: TRBV6-5
clone size: NA
D gene: NA
J gene: TRBJ2-2

CDR3 DNA: TGTGCCAGCAGCTTAACTCGACAGTCGGCCAATGGCTACACCTTC
CDR3 protein: CASSLTRQSANGYTF
V gene: TRBV7-6
clone size: NA
D gene: NA
J gene: TRBJ1-2

CDR3 DNA: TGTGCCAGCAGCTCTAGCGGGGGGACCTACAATGAGCAGTTCTTC
CDR3 protein: CASSSSGGTYNEQFF
V gene: TRBV5-4
clone size: NA
D gene: TRBD2
J gene: TRBJ2-1

CDR3 DNA: TGTGCCAGCAGTGGGACTCGAACAACCGGGGAGCTGTTTTTT
CDR3 protein: CASSGTRTTGELFF
V gene: TRBV5-4
clone size: NA
D gene: NA
J gene: TRBJ2-2

CDR3 DNA: TGTGCCAGCAGCCCCAGACTAGCGGGGGAGCAGTTCTTC
CDR3 protein: CASSPRLAGEQFF
V gene: TRBV14
clone size: NA
D gene: TRBD2
J gene: TRBJ2-1

CDR3 DNA: TGTGCCATCAGCAGGACAGGGGGAGAGGTTAGCTACACCTTC
CDR3 protein: CAISRTGGEVSYTF
V gene: TRBV10-3
clone size: NA
D gene: TRBD1
J gene: TRBJ1-2

CDR3 DNA: TGTGCCAGCACCGACAGTTTAGCCAAAAACATTCAGTACTTC
CDR3 protein: CASTDSLAKNIQYF
V gene: TRBV27
clone size: NA
D gene: NA
J gene: TRBJ2-4

CDR3 DNA: TGTGCCAGTAGTATTCAGGGCTCATCACCCCTCCACTTT
CDR3 protein: CASSIQGSSPLHF
V gene: TRBV19
clone size: NA
D gene: NA
J gene: TRBJ1-6

CDR3 DNA: TGTGCCAGCAGCGTCCGGGGTGAGCAGTTCTTC
CDR3 protein: CASSVRGEQFF
V gene: TRBV5-4
clone size: once
D gene: NA
J gene: TRBJ2-1